This T cell receptor (beta chain) was sequenced in a study of human T cells and chemical hapten exposure. The sample's time point: pre-sensitization, week 0. Noted treatment: therapeutic diphenylcyclopropenone sensitization with weekly scalp DPC. TCRdb redid the calling of the RACE reads with MiXCR, one entry per CDR3 protein. In the table there are roughly 38,000 distinct CDR3 sequences, over 10% of which are singletons. Per the germline V gene, CDR1 is MDHEN and CDR2 is SYDVKM. The CDR3 consists of 15 residues. V was clipped by 6 bases and J by 5 bases; unmatched bases: 10. At least ten counts were recorded for this clonotype.

The material sequenced was whole blood, taken in connection with sensitization to the hapten diphenylcyclopropenone (DPC). V usage is TRBV28 and J usage is TRBJ2-5, with 9 positions matching TRBD2. The sequence derives from a woman aged 25 to 39 with alopecia areata. Some clones in this sample may be carry-over from other donors' samples. The CDR3 reads CASSLGSGSLETQYF. CDR3 coding DNA: TGTGCCAGCAGCCTGGGTAGCGGGAGTTTGGAGACCCAGTACTTC.